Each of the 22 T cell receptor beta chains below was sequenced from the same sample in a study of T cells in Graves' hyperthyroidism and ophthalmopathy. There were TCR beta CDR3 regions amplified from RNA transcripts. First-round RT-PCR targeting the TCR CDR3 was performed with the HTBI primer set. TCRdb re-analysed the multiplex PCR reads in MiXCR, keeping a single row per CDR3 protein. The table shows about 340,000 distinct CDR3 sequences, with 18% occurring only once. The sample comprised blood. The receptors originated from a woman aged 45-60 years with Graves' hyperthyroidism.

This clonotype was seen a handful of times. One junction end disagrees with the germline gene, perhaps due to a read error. CDR3 sequence (DNA): TGTGCCATCAGTGGACAGGGTCTAGACGAGCAGTACTTC. Translating gives CAISGQGLDEQYF. The rearrangement links TRBV6-2 or TRBV6-3 to TRBJ2-7, with 8 bases lining up with TRBD1. Germline V gives CDR1 MNHEY, CDR2 SVGEGT. The CDR3 has 13 amino acids.

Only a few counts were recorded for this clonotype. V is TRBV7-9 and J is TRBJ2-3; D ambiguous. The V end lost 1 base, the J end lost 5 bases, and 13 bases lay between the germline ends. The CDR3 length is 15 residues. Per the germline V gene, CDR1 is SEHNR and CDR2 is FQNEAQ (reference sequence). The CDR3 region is CASSLVLELLDTQYF. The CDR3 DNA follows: TGTGCCAGCAGCTTAGTTCTGGAGCTGCTAGATACGCAGTATTTT.

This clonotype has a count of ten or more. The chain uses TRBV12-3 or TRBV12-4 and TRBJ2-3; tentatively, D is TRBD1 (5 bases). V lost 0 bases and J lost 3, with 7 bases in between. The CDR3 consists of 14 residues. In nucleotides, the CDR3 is TGTGCCAGCAGTTTAGCGGGGCCAACAGATACGCAGTATTTT. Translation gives CASSLAGPTDTQYF.

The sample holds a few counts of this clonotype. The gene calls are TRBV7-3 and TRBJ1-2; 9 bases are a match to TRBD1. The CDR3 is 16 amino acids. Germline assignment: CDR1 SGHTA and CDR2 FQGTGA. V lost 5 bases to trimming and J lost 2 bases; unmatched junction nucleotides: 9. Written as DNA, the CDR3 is TGTGCCAGCAGCCTCCAGCCGGGACAGGGAAACTATGGCTACACCTTC. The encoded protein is CASSLQPGQGNYGYTF. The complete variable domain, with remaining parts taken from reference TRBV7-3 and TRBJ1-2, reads GAGVSQTPSNKVTEKGKYVELRCDPISGHTALYWYRQSLGQGPEFLIYFQGTGAADDSGLPNDRFFAVRPEGSVSTLKIQRTERGDSAVYLCASSLQPGQGNYGYTFGSGTRLTVV.

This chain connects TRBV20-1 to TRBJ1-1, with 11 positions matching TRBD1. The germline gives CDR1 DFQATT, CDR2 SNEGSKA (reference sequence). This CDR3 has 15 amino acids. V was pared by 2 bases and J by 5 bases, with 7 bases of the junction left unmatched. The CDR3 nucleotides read TGCAGTGCTAGACCTTGGGACAGGGGGACTACTGAAGCTTTCTTT. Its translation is CSARPWDRGTTEAFF.

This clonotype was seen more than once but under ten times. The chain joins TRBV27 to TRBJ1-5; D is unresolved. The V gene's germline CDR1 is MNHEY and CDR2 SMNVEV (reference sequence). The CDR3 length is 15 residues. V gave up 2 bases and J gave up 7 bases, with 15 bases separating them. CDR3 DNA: TGTGCCAGCAGTTTACTAGGGTCTACCAACCAGCCCCAGCATTTT. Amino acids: CASSLLGSTNQPQHF.

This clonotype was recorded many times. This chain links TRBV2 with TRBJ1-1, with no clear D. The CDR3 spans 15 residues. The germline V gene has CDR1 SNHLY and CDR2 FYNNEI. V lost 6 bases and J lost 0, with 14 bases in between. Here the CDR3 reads CASRERGYLNTEAFF. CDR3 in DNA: TGTGCCAGCAGAGAAAGAGGGTACTTGAACACTGAAGCTTTCTTT.

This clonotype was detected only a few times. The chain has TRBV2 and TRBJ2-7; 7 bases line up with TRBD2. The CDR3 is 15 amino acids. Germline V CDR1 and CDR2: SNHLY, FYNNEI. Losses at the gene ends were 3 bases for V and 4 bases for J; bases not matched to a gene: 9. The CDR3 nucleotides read TGTGCCAGCAGTGACTCAGCGGGGCGCGATTACGAGCAGTACTTC. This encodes CASSDSAGRDYEQYF.

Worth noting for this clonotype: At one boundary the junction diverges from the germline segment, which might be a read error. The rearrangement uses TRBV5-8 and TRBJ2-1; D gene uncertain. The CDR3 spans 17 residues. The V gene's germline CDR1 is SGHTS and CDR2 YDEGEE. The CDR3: CASSWGTSLSSYSEQFF. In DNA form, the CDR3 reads TGTGCCAGCAGCTGGGGTACTTCCCTTAGCTCCTACAGTGAGCAGTTCTTC.

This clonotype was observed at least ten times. CDR3 sequence: CASSQAPPADTQYF. For the CDR3, the DNA is TGTGCCAGCAGCCAGGCCCCGCCGGCAGATACGCAGTATTTT. This chain joins TRBV7-9 and TRBJ2-3; D gene ambiguous. Per the germline V gene, CDR1 is SEHNR and CDR2 is FQNEAQ (reference sequence). The V end lost 5 bases, the J end lost 4 bases, and 13 bases lay between the germline ends. The length of the CDR3 is 14 residues.

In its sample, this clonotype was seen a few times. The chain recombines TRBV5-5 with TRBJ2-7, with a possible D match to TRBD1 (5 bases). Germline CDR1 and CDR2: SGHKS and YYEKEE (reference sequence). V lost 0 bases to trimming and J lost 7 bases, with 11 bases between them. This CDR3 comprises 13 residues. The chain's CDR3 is CASSLARAWEQYF. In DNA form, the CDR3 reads TGTGCCAGCAGCTTGGCCAGGGCTTGGGAGCAGTACTTC.

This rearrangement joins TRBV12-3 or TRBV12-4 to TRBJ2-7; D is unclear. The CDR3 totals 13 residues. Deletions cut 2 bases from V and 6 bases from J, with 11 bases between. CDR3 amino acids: CASSLQWDSEQYV. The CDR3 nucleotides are TGTGCCAGCAGTTTACAGTGGGATAGCGAGCAGTACGTC.

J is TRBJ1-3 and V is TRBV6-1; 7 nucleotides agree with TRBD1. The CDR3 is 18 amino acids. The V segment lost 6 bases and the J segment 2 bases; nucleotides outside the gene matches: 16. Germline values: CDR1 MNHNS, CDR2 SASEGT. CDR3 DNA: TGTGCCAGCAGCGGAACCGGAAAAACAGGGGCTCCTGGAAACACCATATATTTT. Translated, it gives CASSGTGKTGAPGNTIYF.

The DNA for the CDR3 is TGTGCCTGGAGTTCGGGACTAGCGGAAGAGACCCAGTACTTC. Translating it yields CAWSSGLAEETQYF. V usage is TRBV30 and J usage is TRBJ2-5; TRBD2 matches at 11 bases. The CDR3 has 14 residues. V lost 2 bases to trimming and J lost 3 bases; unmatched junction nucleotides: 2. Germline V gene data show CDR1 as GTSNPN and CDR2 as SVGIG (reference sequence).

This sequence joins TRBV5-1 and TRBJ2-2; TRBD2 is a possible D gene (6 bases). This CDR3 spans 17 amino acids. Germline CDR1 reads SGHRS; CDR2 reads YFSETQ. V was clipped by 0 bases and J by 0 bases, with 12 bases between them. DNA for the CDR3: TGCGCCAGCAGCTTGGGGATAGCGGACTCGAACACCGGGGAGCTGTTTTTT. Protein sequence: CASSLGIADSNTGELFF.

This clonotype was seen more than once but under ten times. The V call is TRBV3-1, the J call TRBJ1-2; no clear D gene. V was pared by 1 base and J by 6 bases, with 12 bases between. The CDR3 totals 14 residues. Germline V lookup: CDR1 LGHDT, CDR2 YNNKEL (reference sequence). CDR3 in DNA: TGTGCCAGCAGCCAAGGACTGATAGGTGATGGCTACACCTTC. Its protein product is CASSQGLIGDGYTF.

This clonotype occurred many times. The CDR3 region has the DNA TGTGCCAGCAGTCCTACGGACAGGGGGCTTGTAGATACGCAGTATTTT. It yields the protein CASSPTDRGLVDTQYF. The genes are TRBV27 and TRBJ2-3, with 11 positions matching TRBD1. CDR1 is MNHEY, CDR2 SMNVEV, per germline (reference sequence). This CDR3 spans 16 amino acids. Unmatched junction bases numbered 9, after V lost 5 bases and J lost 5 bases.

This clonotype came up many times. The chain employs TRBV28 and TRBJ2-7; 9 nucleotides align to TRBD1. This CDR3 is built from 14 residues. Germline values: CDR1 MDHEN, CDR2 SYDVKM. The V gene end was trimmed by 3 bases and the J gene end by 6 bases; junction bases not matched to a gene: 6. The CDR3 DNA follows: TGTGCCAGCAGTTTTTGGGACAGGGTGGCCGAGCAGTACTTC. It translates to CASSFWDRVAEQYF.

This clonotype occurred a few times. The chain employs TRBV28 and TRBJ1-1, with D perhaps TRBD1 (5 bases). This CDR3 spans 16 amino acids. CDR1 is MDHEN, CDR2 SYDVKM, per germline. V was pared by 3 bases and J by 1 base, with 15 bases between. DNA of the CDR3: TGTGCCAGCAGTTTGCTTGGGGGTACTTCGAACACTGAAGCTTTCTTT. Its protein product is CASSLLGGTSNTEAFF.

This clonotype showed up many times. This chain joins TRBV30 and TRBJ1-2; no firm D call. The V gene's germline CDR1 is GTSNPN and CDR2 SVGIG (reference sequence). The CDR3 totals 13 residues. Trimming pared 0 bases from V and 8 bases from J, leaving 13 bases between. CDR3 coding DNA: TGTGCCTGGAGTGTACCTGGGGTTGGCGGCTACACCTTC. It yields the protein CAWSVPGVGGYTF.

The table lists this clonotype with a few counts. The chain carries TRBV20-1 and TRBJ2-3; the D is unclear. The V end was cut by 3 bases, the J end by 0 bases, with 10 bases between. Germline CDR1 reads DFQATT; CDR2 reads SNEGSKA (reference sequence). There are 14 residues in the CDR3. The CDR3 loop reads CSARPPSSTDTQYF. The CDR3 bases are TGCAGTGCTAGGCCCCCGTCAAGCACAGATACGCAGTATTTT.

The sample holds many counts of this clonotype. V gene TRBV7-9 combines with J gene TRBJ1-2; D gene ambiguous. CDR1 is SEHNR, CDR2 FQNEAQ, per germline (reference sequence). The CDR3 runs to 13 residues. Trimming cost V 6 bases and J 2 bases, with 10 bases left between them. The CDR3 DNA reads TGTGCCAGCAGGCCGGACGAGAACTATGGCTACACCTTC. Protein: CASRPDENYGYTF.